The 21 T cell receptor beta chains below come from one sample, sequenced in a study of shared clonotypes between healthy human individuals. TCRdb keeps only in-frame clones here, not all; method: immunoSEQ multiplex PCR. This sample has hundreds of thousands of clones, with approximately 79% found just once. The specimen sequenced was memory CD4+ T cells sorted from blood. The sample's subset: CD45RA-negative fraction. These receptors all stem from a woman in her twenties or thirties in good health.

The chain has TRBV7-9 and TRBJ2-3; D perhaps matches TRBD2 (5 bases). Looked up from germline, CDR1 is SEHNR and CDR2 is FQNEAQ (reference sequence). The length of the CDR3 is 15 residues. Trimming removed 1 base from V and 0 bases from J, with 8 bases in between. The CDR3: CASSLEAASTDTQYF. The CDR3 DNA is TGTGCCAGCAGCTTAGAAGCGGCCAGCACAGATACGCAGTATTTT.

This chain joins TRBV6-1 and TRBJ2-7; the D call may be TRBD1 or TRBD2 (5 bases each). This CDR3 has 14 amino acids. The germline V and J ends were trimmed by 3 bases and 9 bases, with 18 bases remaining between them. Per the germline V gene, CDR1 is MNHNS and CDR2 is SASEGT. Here the CDR3 DNA reads TGTGCCAGCAGTGAGTCGGGGACCGCCCAACGGCAGTACTTC. Amino acid sequence: CASSESGTAQRQYF.

The chain recombines TRBV6-1 with TRBJ1-5; 10 nucleotides line up with TRBD1. The CDR3 extends over 17 amino acids. CDR1 and CDR2 from the germline V gene are MNHNS and SASEGT. V shed 3 bases and J 1 base; nucleotides not matched to a gene: 6. CDR3 loop: CASSDTGTGESNQPQHF. For the CDR3, the DNA is TGTGCCAGCAGTGACACCGGGACAGGGGAGAGCAATCAGCCCCAGCATTTT.

The chain uses TRBV6-5 and TRBJ1-2; tentatively, D is TRBD1 (5 bases). Trimming removed 0 bases from V and 11 bases from J, with 13 bases in between. Germline V CDR1 and CDR2: MNHEY, SVGAGI. The CDR3 runs 13 residues. The CDR3 sequence is CASSYSMTQDYTF. In DNA form, the CDR3 reads TGTGCCAGCAGTTACTCGATGACACAGGATTACACCTTC.

The chain uses TRBV2 and TRBJ2-3; 7 nucleotides line up with TRBD2. The CDR3 consists of 15 residues. After removal of 4 bases from V and 0 bases from J, the junction contained 4 bases not matched to a gene. CDR1 is SNHLY and CDR2 is FYNNEI in the germline V gene. CDR3 bases: TGTGCCAGCAGTGCGCAGCGGGAAAGCACAGATACGCAGTATTTT. Translated: CASSAQRESTDTQYF.

V gene TRBV5-1 combines with J gene TRBJ2-5; no firm D call. CDR1 and CDR2 (germline): SGHRS, YFSETQ. There are 15 residues in the CDR3. Trimming took 0 bases from V and 4 from J, leaving 13 bases between them. The CDR3 protein is CASSLGVAVGETQYF. In DNA form, the CDR3 reads TGCGCCAGCAGCTTGGGGGTGGCAGTGGGAGAGACCCAGTACTTC.

About this clone: The conserved phenylalanine or tryptophan normally closing the CDR3 is absent here, so this likely arose from a read error. The chain is built from TRBV30 and TRBJ2-7, with 8 bases lining up with TRBD1. There are 15 residues in the CDR3. The germline CDR1 and CDR2 sequences are GTSNPN and SVGIG (reference sequence). The ends lost 1 base at V and 5 bases at J; junction bases unmatched: 10. CDR3 bases: TGTGCCTGGAGTGATACCGTACAGGGGGGTAACGAGCAGTACCTC. Amino acid sequence: CAWSDTVQGGNEQYL.

This clone was counted only a few times. This chain uses TRBV5-1 with TRBJ1-4; D remains unclear. The V gene lost 2 bases and the J gene lost 5 bases, with 10 bases spanning the gap. This CDR3 contains 14 residues. Germline lookup yields CDR1 SGHRS and CDR2 YFSETQ. CDR3 sequence: CASSLTTQNEKLFF. CDR3 coding DNA: TGCGCCAGCAGCTTAACAACTCAGAATGAAAAACTGTTTTTT.

The chain joins TRBV19 to TRBJ2-5; 9 bases are a match to TRBD2. V trimming: 3 bases; J trimming: 4 bases; junction bases outside the gene matches: 6. CDR3 length equals 15 residues. The germline V gene has CDR1 LNHDA and CDR2 SQIVND (reference sequence). CDR3 amino acids: CASSMWLAGLETQYF. The CDR3 DNA is TGTGCCAGTAGTATGTGGCTAGCGGGGCTAGAGACCCAGTACTTC.

This clone has a handful of counts. The chain combines TRBV18 with TRBJ2-1; 15 positions agree with TRBD2. The germline CDR1 and CDR2 sequences are KGHSH and LQKENI. V dropped 0 bases and J dropped 8; count of bases not matched to a gene: 2. The CDR3 has 16 amino acids. CDR3 coding DNA: TGTGCCAGCTCACCACCGGGACTAGCGGGAGGATATGAGCAGTTCTTC. It is translated as CASSPPGLAGGYEQFF.

V usage is TRBV5-8 and J usage is TRBJ1-5; no firm D call. Trimming took 0 bases from V and 3 from J, leaving 10 bases between them. Germline assignment: CDR1 SGHTS and CDR2 YDEGEE. The CDR3 is 15 amino acids. The CDR3 loop is CASSLGGNPNQPQHF. The CDR3 DNA sequence: TGTGCCAGCAGCTTGGGAGGTAATCCCAATCAGCCCCAGCATTTT.

This chain links TRBV11-2 with TRBJ2-7; TRBD1 matches at 8 bases. There are 14 residues in the CDR3. The germline V gene has CDR1 SGHAT and CDR2 FQNNGV. V lost 5 bases to trimming and J lost 6 bases; unmatched junction nucleotides: 9. The CDR3 reads CASSLRGRGSEQYF. The CDR3 coding sequence is TGTGCCAGCAGCCTCAGGGGGCGCGGAAGCGAGCAGTACTTC.

This chain links TRBV5-4 with TRBJ1-4; 7 positions agree with TRBD1. The ends lost 4 bases at V and 4 bases at J; junction bases unmatched: 7. This CDR3 is 15 amino acids long. CDR1 is SGHNT and CDR2 is YYREEE in the germline V gene (reference sequence). In nucleotides, the CDR3 is TGTGCCAGCAGCGCCAGACAGGGAAATAATGAAAAACTGTTTTTT. It yields the protein CASSARQGNNEKLFF.

The V call is TRBV9, the J call TRBJ2-3; D not certain. In germline, CDR1 is SGDLS, CDR2 YYNGEE. The CDR3 consists of 14 residues. V lost 1 base and J 0 bases, leaving 6 bases between the germline ends. The CDR3 DNA sequence: TGTGCCAGCAGCGTAATACAGAGCACAGATACGCAGTATTTT. Its protein product is CASSVIQSTDTQYF. The entire variable domain, with the rest obtained from reference TRBV9 and TRBJ2-3, is as follows: DSGVTQTPKHLITATGQRVTLRCSPRSGDLSVYWYQQSLDQGLQFLIQYYNGEERAKGNILERFSAQQFPDLHSELNLSSLELGDSALYFCASSVIQSTDTQYFGPGTRLTVL.

This clone came up a few times. The chain links TRBV28 to TRBJ2-1; unclear D gene. Trimming removed 5 bases from V and 12 bases from J, with 17 bases in between. The germline gives CDR1 MDHEN, CDR2 SYDVKM. This CDR3 region has 13 residues. In DNA, the CDR3 is TGTGCCAGCAGTCCCCCTTCAGTGGGTTGGCAGTTCTTC. Its protein is CASSPPSVGWQFF.

V and J are TRBV5-1 and TRBJ1-1; D possibly corresponds to TRBD1 (5 bases). The CDR3 contains 13 residues. The ends were cut back, 4 bases at V and 4 bases at J, with 11 bases in the middle. Germline CDR1 and CDR2: SGHRS and YFSETQ. The CDR3 DNA reads as TGCGCCAGCAGCGGGGGGACGGGCACTGAAGCTTTCTTT. Its protein product is CASSGGTGTEAFF.

This chain links TRBV18 with TRBJ2-7; TRBD1 aligns across 9 bases. From germline, CDR1 is KGHSH and CDR2 LQKENI. After removal of 4 bases from V and 3 bases from J, the junction contained 7 bases not matched to a gene. This CDR3 region has 15 residues. CDR3 sequence reads: CASSRGTGRNYEQYF. The CDR3 region has the DNA TGTGCCAGCTCACGTGGGACAGGGAGAAACTACGAGCAGTACTTC.

The V gene is TRBV19, the J gene TRBJ2-1, with D perhaps TRBD1 or TRBD2 (5 bases each). The CDR3 runs 12 residues. V shed 3 bases and J shed 10 bases, with 10 bases lying between them. The germline V gene encodes CDR1 LNHDA and CDR2 SQIVND (reference sequence). The CDR3 DNA sequence: TGTGCCAGTAGTATTCTGGGGGACGAGCAGTTCTTC. Translated: CASSILGDEQFF. Using reference TRBV19 and TRBJ2-1 for the parts outside the CDR3, the full variable domain is DGGITQSPKYLFRKEGQNVTLSCEQNLNHDAMYWYRQDPGQGLRLIYYSQIVNDFQKGDIAEGYSVSREKKESFPLTVTSAQKNPTAFYLCASSILGDEQFFGPGTRLTVL.

The chain carries TRBV11-2 and TRBJ1-5, with D unresolved. CDR3 length equals 13 residues. V was cut by 0 bases and J by 7 bases, with 7 bases left in between. CDR1 and CDR2 from the germline V gene are SGHAT and FQNNGV. The CDR3 is CASSLDQVQPQHF. DNA for the CDR3: TGTGCCAGCAGCTTAGACCAGGTCCAGCCCCAGCATTTT.

This clone was detected only once. J is TRBJ1-4 and V is TRBV29-1; a possible D gene is TRBD1 (5 bases). The germline V gene has CDR1 SQVTM and CDR2 ANQGSEA. V lost 3 bases, J lost 10 bases, and 15 bases lay in between. There are 13 residues in the CDR3. Here the CDR3 reads CSVEDMRLGKLFF. The CDR3 DNA follows: TGCAGCGTTGAGGACATGCGGCTTGGAAAACTGTTTTTT.

At least ten counts were recorded for this clone. The V gene is TRBV19, the J gene TRBJ2-1, with 12 bases aligning to TRBD2. The CDR3 consists of 15 residues. Germline assignment: CDR1 LNHDA and CDR2 SQIVND (reference sequence). V lost 5 bases and J lost 7; bases outside the gene matches: 6. The CDR3 region is CASSPSGRAGNEQFF. CDR3 nucleotides: TGTGCCAGTAGTCCTAGCGGGAGGGCGGGGAATGAGCAGTTCTTC.